This T cell receptor (beta chain) derives from a study of quantifying T cell responses using KT2 cells. Study as a whole: cDNA was made from DNase-treated RNA using alpha and beta constant primers. The second PCR ran as a qPCR until a predetermined fluorescence threshold was reached.

Germline V gives CDR1 GTSNPN, CDR2 SVGIG (reference sequence). The CDR3 sequence is 13 residues long. V was clipped by 2 bases and J by 7 bases, with 9 bases between them. This clonotype has just a few counts. The sample is PBMC spiked with counted cells of clone KT2. A range of KT2-to-PBMC ratios was made using fixed PBMC numbers. A single-stranded UMI oligo with SP2 sequence was ligated to cDNA 3' ends. First-round PCR used four to five cycles and beta primers RC1.1 and RC1.2 covering TRBC1 and TRBC2. TCRdb processed the UMI-ligation and nested PCR reads anew with MiXCR; each CDR3 protein has one entry. The data show approximately 57,000 distinct CDR3 sequences, more than 9% seen once.

The origin of this receptor is a human donor. The specimen was PBMCs spiked with cells of the T cell clone KT2. The chain combines TRBV30 with TRBJ1-6; D ambiguous. DNA of the CDR3: TGTGCCTGGAGTAGACGGAGGAATTCACCCCTCCACTTT. The encoded protein is CAWSRRRNSPLHF. The whole variable domain, remainder taken from reference TRBV30 and TRBJ1-6, is SQTIHQWPATLVQPVGSPLSLECTVEGTSNPNLYWYRQAAGRGLQLLFYSVGIGQISSEVPQNLSASRPQDRQFILSSKKLLLSDSGFYLCAWSRRRNSPLHFGNGTRLTVT.